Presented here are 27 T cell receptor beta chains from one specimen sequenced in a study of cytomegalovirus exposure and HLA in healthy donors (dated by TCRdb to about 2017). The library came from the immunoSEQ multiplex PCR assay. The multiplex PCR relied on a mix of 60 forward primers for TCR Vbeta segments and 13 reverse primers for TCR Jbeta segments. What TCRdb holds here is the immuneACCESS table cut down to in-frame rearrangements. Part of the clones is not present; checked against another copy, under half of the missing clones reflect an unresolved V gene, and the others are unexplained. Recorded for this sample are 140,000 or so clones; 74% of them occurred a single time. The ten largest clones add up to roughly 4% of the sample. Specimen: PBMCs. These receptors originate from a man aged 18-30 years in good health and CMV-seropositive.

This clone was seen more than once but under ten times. The CDR3 DNA sequence: TGTGCCAGCAGCCAAGAACTCCATCCAGATACGCAGTATTTT. Residues: CASSQELHPDTQYF. The V and J genes are TRBV4-2 and TRBJ2-3; D gene ambiguous. Germline CDR1 LGHNA, CDR2 YNFKEQ. CDR3 length: 14 amino acids. V lost 0 bases, J lost 4 bases, and 8 bases lay in between.

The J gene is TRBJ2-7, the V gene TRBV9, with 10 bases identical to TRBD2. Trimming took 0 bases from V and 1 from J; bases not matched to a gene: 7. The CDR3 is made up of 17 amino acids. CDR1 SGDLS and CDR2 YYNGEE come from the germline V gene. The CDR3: CASSVAPTSGPSYEQYF. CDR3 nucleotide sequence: TGTGCCAGCAGCGTAGCTCCGACTAGCGGGCCATCCTACGAGCAGTACTTC. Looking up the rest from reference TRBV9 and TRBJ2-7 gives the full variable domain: DSGVTQTPKHLITATGQRVTLRCSPRSGDLSVYWYQQSLDQGLQFLIQYYNGEERAKGNILERFSAQQFPDLHSELNLSSLELGDSALYFCASSVAPTSGPSYEQYFGPGTRLTVT.

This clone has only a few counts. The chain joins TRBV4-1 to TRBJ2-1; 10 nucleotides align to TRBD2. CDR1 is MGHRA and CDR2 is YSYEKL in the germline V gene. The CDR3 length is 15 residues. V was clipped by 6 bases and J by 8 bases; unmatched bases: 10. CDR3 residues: CASSLEPAGGDEQFF. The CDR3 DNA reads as TGCGCCAGCAGTCTTGAGCCAGCGGGAGGGGATGAGCAGTTCTTC.

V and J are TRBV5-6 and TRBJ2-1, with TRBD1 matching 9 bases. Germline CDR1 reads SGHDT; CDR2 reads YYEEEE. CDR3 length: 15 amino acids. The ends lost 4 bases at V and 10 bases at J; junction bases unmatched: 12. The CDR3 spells CASSRLGTGKYEQFF. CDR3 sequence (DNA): TGTGCCAGCAGCCGCCTCGGGACAGGGAAGTACGAGCAGTTCTTC.

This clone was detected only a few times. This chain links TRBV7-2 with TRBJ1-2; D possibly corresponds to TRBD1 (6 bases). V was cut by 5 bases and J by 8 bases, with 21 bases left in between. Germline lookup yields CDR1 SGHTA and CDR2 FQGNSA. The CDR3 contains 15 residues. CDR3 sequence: CASSRARQESWGYTF. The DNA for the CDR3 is TGTGCCAGCAGCCGCGCCCGACAGGAATCTTGGGGCTACACCTTC.

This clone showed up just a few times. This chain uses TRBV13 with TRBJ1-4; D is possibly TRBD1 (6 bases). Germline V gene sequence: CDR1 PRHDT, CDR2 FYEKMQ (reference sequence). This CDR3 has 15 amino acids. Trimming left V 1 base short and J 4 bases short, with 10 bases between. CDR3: CASSLEGGFNEKLFF. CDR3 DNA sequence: TGTGCCAGCAGCTTAGAGGGGGGGTTTAATGAAAAACTGTTTTTT.

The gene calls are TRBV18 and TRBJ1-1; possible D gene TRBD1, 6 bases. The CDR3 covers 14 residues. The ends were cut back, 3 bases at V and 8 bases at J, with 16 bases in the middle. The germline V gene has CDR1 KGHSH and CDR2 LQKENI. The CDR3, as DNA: TGTGCCAGCTCACCGGTGACAGGCCGGACCGAAGCTTTCTTT. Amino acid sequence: CASSPVTGRTEAFF.

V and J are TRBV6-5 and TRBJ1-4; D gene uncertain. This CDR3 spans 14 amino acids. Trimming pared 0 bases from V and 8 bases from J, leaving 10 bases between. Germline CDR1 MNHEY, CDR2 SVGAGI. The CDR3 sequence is CASSYSWAGEKLFF. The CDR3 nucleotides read TGTGCCAGCAGTTACTCGTGGGCAGGAGAAAAACTGTTTTTT.

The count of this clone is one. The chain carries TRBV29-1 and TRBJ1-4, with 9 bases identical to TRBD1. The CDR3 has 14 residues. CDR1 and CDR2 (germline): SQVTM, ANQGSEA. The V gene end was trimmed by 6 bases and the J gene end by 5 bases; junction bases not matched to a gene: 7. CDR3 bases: TGCAGCGTGGCCGGGACAGGGAGCAATGAAAAACTGTTTTTT. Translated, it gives CSVAGTGSNEKLFF.

The CDR3 is CASSSVGSANEKLFF. For the CDR3, the DNA is TGTGCCAGCAGCTCCGTCGGGTCGGCTAATGAAAAACTGTTTTTT. The chain joins TRBV7-2 to TRBJ1-4; D not certain. The CDR3 loop spans 15 amino acids. Trimming cost V 4 bases and J 3 bases, with 12 bases left between them. Germline CDR1 SGHTA, CDR2 FQGNSA.

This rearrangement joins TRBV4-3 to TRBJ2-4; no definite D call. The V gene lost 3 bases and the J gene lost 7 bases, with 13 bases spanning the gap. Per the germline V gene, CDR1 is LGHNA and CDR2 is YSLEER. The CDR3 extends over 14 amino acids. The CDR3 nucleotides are TGCGCCAGCAGCCAGGCCGGCCTGGAGAACATTCAGTACTTC. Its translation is CASSQAGLENIQYF.

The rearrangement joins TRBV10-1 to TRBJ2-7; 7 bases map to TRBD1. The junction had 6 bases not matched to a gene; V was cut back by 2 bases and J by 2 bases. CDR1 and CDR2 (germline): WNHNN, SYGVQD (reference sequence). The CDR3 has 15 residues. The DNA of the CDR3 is TGCGCCAGCAGTGAGCCGGGACAGAGTACCTACGAGCAGTACTTC. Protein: CASSEPGQSTYEQYF.

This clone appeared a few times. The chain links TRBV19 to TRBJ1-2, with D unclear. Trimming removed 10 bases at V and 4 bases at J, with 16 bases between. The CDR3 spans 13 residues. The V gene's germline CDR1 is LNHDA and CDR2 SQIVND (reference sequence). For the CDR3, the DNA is TGTGCCACCGAGCGGGGTATAGGCTATGGCTACACCTTC. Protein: CATERGIGYGYTF.

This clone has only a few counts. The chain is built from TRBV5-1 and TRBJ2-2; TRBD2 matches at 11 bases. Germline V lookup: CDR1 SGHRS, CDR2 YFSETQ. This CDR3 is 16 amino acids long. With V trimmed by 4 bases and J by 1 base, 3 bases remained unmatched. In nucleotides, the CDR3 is TGCGCCAGCAGCCACGGACTAGCGGGGAACACCGGGGAGCTGTTTTTT. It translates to CASSHGLAGNTGELFF.

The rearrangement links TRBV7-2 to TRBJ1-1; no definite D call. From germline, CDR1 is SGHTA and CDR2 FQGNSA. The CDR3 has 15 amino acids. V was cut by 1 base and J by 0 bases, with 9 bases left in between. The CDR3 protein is CASSLVGSLNTEAFF. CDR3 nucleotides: TGTGCCAGCAGCTTAGTTGGCAGTCTGAACACTGAAGCTTTCTTT. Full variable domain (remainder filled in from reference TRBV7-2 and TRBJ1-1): GAGVSQSPSNKVTEKGKDVELRCDPISGHTALYWYRQSLGQGLEFLIYFQGNSAPDKSGLPSDRFSAERTGGSVSTLTIQRTQQEDSAVYLCASSLVGSLNTEAFFGQGTRLTVV.

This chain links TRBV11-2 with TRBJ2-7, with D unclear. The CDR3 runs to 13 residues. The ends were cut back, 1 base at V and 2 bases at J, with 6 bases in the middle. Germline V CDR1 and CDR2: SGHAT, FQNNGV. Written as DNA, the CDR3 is TGTGCCAGCAGCTTAGTCGGAGCCTACGAGCAGTACTTC. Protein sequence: CASSLVGAYEQYF.

The CDR3 bases are TGTGCCAGCAGTTCTCCGGGACTAAACCCCCACGAGCAGTACTTC. This sequence encodes CASSSPGLNPHEQYF. The rearrangement joins TRBV28 to TRBJ2-7; TRBD2 matches at 7 bases. J was trimmed by 5 bases and V by 4 bases; bases with no gene match: 11. Germline V gene sequence: CDR1 MDHEN, CDR2 SYDVKM. The CDR3 consists of 15 residues. The full variable domain, in which reference TRBV28 and TRBJ2-7 provide the parts outside the CDR3, is DVKVTQSSRYLVKRTGEKVFLECVQDMDHENMFWYRQDPGLGLRLIYFSYDVKMKEKGDIPEGYSVSREKKERFSLILESASTNQTSMYLCASSSPGLNPHEQYFGPGTRLTVT.

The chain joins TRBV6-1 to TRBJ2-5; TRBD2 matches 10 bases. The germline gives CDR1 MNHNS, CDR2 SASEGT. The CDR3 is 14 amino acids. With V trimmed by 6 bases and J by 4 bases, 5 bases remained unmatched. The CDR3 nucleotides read TGTGCCAGCAGGTCTAGCGGGGGAGGAGAGACCCAGTACTTC. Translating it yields CASRSSGGGETQYF.

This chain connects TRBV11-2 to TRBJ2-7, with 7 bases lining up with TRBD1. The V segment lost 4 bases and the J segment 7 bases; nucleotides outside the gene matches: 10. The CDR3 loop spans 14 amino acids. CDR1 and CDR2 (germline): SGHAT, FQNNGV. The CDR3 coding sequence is TGTGCCAGCAGCTCCGTTTTTCCGACAGGGGAGCAGTACTTC. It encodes CASSSVFPTGEQYF.

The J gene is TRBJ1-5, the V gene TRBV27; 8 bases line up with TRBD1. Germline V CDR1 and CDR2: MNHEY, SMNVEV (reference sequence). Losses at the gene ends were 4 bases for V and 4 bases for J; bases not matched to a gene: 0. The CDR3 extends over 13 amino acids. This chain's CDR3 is CASSWTGNQPQHF. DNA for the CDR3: TGTGCCAGCAGTTGGACAGGGAATCAGCCCCAGCATTTT.

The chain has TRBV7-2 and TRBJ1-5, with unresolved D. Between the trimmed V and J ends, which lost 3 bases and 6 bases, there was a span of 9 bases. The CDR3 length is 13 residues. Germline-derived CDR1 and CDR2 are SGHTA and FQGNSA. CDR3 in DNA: TGTGCCAGCAGCTTGCGTAGCGGTCAGCCCCAGCATTTT. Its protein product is CASSLRSGQPQHF.

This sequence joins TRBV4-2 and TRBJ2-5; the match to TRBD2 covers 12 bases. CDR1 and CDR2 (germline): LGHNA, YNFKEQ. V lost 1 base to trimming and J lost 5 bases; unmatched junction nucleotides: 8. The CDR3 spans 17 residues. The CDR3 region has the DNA TGTGCCAGCAGCCAAGGTCCTAGCGGGAGGGCCGATGAGACCCAGTACTTC. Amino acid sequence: CASSQGPSGRADETQYF.

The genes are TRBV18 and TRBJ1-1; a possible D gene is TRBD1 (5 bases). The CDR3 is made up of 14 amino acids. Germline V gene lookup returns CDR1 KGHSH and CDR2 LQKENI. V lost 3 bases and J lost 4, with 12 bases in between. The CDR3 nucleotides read TGTGCCAGCTCACCGGCAGGGAGGGGCACTGAAGCTTTCTTT. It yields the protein CASSPAGRGTEAFF.

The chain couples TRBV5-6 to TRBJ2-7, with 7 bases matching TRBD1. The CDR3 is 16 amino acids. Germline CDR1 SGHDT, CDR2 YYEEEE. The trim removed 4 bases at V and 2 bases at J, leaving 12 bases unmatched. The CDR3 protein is CASSPTGWGRPYEQYF. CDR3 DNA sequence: TGTGCCAGCAGCCCGACAGGGTGGGGGAGACCCTACGAGCAGTACTTC.

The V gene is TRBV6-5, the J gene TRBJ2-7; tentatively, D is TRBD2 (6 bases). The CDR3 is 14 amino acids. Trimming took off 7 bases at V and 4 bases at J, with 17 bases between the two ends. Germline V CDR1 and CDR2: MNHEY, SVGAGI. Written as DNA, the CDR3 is TGTGCCAGCAAAAAACCGGGACTTGTTTACGAGCAGTACTTC. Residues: CASKKPGLVYEQYF.

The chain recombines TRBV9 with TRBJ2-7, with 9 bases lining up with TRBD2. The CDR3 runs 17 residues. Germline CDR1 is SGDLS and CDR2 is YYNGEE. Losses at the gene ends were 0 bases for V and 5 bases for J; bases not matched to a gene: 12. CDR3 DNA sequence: TGTGCCAGCAGCGTAGCTTGGGGGGGACTAGCTGGCCACGAGCAGTACTTC. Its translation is CASSVAWGGLAGHEQYF.

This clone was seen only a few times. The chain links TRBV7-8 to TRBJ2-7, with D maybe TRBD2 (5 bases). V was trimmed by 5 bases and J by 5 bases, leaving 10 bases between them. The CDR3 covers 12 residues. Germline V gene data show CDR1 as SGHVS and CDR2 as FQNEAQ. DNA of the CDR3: TGTGCCAGCAGCCTCGAGAGGGACGAGCAGTACTTC. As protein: CASSLERDEQYF.